The TCR beta chain described here comes from a study of cytomegalovirus exposure and HLA in healthy donors. Broader study findings: Earlier results showed most TCR beta V segments being productive about 87% or about 30% of the time.

The germline V gene encodes CDR1 SGHDN and CDR2 FVKESK. The CDR3 extends over 11 amino acids. The V gene lost 3 bases and the J gene lost 9 bases, with 8 bases spanning the gap. There are a few counts of this clone. Its antigen is currently unknown. Primers included in the PCR were 60 Vbeta and 13 Jbeta primers. Here immunoSEQ multiplex PCR was the method, and the copy in TCRdb shows in-frame clones only, minus some. The sample lists about 190,000 clones, 83% seen once, with 1.6% in the top ten. The V gene is TRBV14, the J gene TRBJ2-5; no clear D. This TCR was sampled from a middle-aged man in good health and CMV-seronegative. Sequencing used PBMCs. CDR3 nucleotides: TGTGCCAGCAGCCACCAATTCCCCCAGTACTTC. Encoded protein: CASSHQFPQYF.